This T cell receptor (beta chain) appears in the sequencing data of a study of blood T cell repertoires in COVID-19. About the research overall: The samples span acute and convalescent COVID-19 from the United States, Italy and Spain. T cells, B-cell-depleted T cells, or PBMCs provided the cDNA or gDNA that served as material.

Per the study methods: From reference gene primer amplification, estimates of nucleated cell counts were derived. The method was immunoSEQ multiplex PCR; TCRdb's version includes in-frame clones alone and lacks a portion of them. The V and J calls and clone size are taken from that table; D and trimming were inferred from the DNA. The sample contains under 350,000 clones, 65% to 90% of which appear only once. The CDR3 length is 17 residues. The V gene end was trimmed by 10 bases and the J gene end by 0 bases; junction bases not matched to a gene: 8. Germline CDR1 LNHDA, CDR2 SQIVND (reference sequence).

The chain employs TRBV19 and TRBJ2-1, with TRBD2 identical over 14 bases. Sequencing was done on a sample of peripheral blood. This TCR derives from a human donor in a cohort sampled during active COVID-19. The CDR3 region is CATGTSGGVLSYNEQFF. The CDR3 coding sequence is TGTGCCACCGGGACTAGCGGGGGAGTCCTCTCCTACAATGAGCAGTTCTTC.